This TCR beta chain stems from a study of beta chain features in type 1 diabetes. At the level of the study: Analysis included 100 million to 140 million sorted cells drawn from all samples. Study results and limitations: Type 1 diabetes patients showed a moderate but significant shortening of TCRB CDR3s in all four CD4+ subsets. In the patient group, naive, central memory and Treg TCRB repertoires seemed more alike than in the healthy donor group.

This clone has only a few counts. Its antigen remains unknown. The germline CDR1 and CDR2 sequences are LNHDA and SQIVND (reference sequence). The CDR3 extends over 12 amino acids. V gave up 7 bases and J gave up 2 bases, with 7 bases separating them. TCRB transcripts that were expressed got sequenced, as all of the isolated RNA had been reverse transcribed. Profiled with immunoSEQ multiplex PCR; TCRdb holds only in-frame clones, not every one. The sample has nearly 700,000 clones, around an eighth seen once; the top ten hold approximately 0.021%. The material sequenced was naive CD4+ T cells from blood. J is TRBJ2-3 and V is TRBV19; tentatively, D is TRBD2 (5 bases). The sequence was obtained from a man younger than 35 with type 1 diabetes. CDR3 sequence reads: CASNSATDTQYF. CDR3 DNA: TGTGCCAGTAATAGCGCCACAGATACGCAGTATTTT.